The 16 T cell receptor beta chains below come from one sample, sequenced in a study of T cell changes during pregnancy in multiple sclerosis. Produced via immunoSEQ multiplex PCR; TCRdb's table is partial and in-frame only. The data show 80,000 or so clones, with 92% seen just once and about 3% held by the top ten. The material sequenced was peripheral blood, taken before pregnancy. These receptors were obtained from a female donor with multiple sclerosis, enrolled in a pregnancy study.

The chain employs TRBV2 and TRBJ1-4; 9 positions agree with TRBD1. Germline CDR1 SNHLY, CDR2 FYNNEI. The V and J ends lost 4 bases and 7 bases, in that order; junction bases with no gene match: 10. CDR3 length equals 16 residues. CDR3 coding DNA: TGTGCCAGCAGTGGGGACAGGGCCACGGGGGGTGAAAAACTGTTTTTT. Residues: CASSGDRATGGEKLFF.

The chain employs TRBV2 and TRBJ1-3; D is perhaps TRBD1 (6 bases). The germline V gene has CDR1 SNHLY and CDR2 FYNNEI. Trimming removed 6 bases at V and 6 bases at J, with 15 bases between. The CDR3 consists of 14 residues. CDR3 DNA sequence: TGTGCCAGCAGACTGTCCGGGACAAAAAACACCATATATTTT. This encodes CASRLSGTKNTIYF.

The chain is built from TRBV2 and TRBJ2-2; 9 nucleotides align to TRBD1. V lost 4 bases and J lost 5; bases outside the gene matches: 2. Germline-derived CDR1 and CDR2 are SNHLY and FYNNEI. CDR3 length: 14 residues. This chain's CDR3 is CASSGDRVTGELFF. In nucleotides, the CDR3 is TGTGCCAGCAGTGGGGACAGGGTGACCGGGGAGCTGTTTTTT.

The gene calls are TRBV7-9 and TRBJ2-3, with 8 bases aligning to TRBD1. The CDR3 runs to 14 residues. Unmatched junction bases numbered 9, after V lost 10 bases and J lost 3 bases. Germline V gene lookup returns CDR1 SEHNR and CDR2 FQNEAQ (reference sequence). In nucleotides, the CDR3 is TGTGCCACGCAGGCAGGGGGCAGAACAGATACGCAGTATTTT. It encodes CATQAGGRTDTQYF.

The chain employs TRBV5-5 and TRBJ1-1; D is unclear. CDR3 size: 14 residues. Trimming left V 1 base short and J 0 bases short, with 7 bases between. Germline CDR1 reads SGHKS; CDR2 reads YYEKEE (reference sequence). The CDR3 DNA sequence: TGTGCCAGCAGCTTGTATGCGGTGAACACTGAAGCTTTCTTT. Protein product: CASSLYAVNTEAFF.

The rearrangement joins TRBV7-3 to TRBJ1-1; weak D call: TRBD1 (5 bases). The CDR3 is made up of 14 amino acids. V was shortened by 8 bases and J by 1 base, with 14 bases between the two germline ends. Germline V gives CDR1 SGHTA, CDR2 FQGTGA. CDR3 amino acids: CASRATGSNTEAFF. For the CDR3, the DNA is TGTGCCAGCCGGGCTACAGGATCGAACACTGAAGCTTTCTTT.

This chain links TRBV7-9 with TRBJ2-3, with 7 bases that match TRBD2. Losses at the gene ends were 4 bases for V and 0 bases for J; bases not matched to a gene: 10. Germline values: CDR1 SEHNR, CDR2 FQNEAQ (reference sequence). This CDR3 comprises 17 residues. The CDR3 DNA follows: TGTGCCAGCAGCTGGAGATCTAGCGGCCTTAGCACAGATACGCAGTATTTT. Amino acid sequence: CASSWRSSGLSTDTQYF.

V gene TRBV7-8 combines with J gene TRBJ1-4, with D hard to call. This CDR3 region has 13 residues. The germline V gene has CDR1 SGHVS and CDR2 FQNEAQ. V was clipped by 3 bases and J by 4 bases, with 6 bases between them. This CDR3 is CASSLRINEKLFF. CDR3 nucleotides: TGTGCCAGCAGCTTGAGAATTAATGAAAAACTGTTTTTT.

In this sample, this clone turned up once. The J gene is TRBJ2-1, the V gene TRBV5-6; D unclear. V lost 2 bases and J lost 0, with 12 bases in between. In germline, CDR1 is SGHDT, CDR2 YYEEEE. CDR3 length: 16 amino acids. The CDR3 is CASSFGGPHSYNEQFF. The CDR3, as DNA: TGTGCCAGCAGCTTTGGCGGCCCGCACTCCTACAATGAGCAGTTCTTC.

The chain joins TRBV4-2 to TRBJ2-7, with D perhaps matching TRBD2 (6 bases). The V gene's germline CDR1 is LGHNA and CDR2 YNFKEQ. The V end was cut by 0 bases, the J end by 6 bases, with 15 bases between. The CDR3 has 15 residues. The CDR3 sequence: CASSQELRDFGEQYF. The CDR3, as DNA: TGTGCCAGCAGCCAAGAATTGCGGGATTTTGGCGAGCAGTACTTC.

This rearrangement joins TRBV30 to TRBJ2-7, with D possibly matching TRBD1 (5 bases). This CDR3 region has 18 residues. Trimming left V 2 bases short and J 3 bases short, with 26 bases between. CDR1 is GTSNPN and CDR2 is SVGIG in the germline V gene (reference sequence). CDR3 nucleotide sequence: TGTGCCTGGAGTCAGGCAGGGTTTAGGCCTCAAAACCTCTACGAGCAGTACTTC. This translates into CAWSQAGFRPQNLYEQYF.

The chain links TRBV7-8 to TRBJ2-7; TRBD2 matches 12 bases. The J segment lost 2 bases and the V segment lost 4 bases, leaving 12 bases of the junction unmatched. This CDR3 is built from 18 residues. Germline-derived CDR1 and CDR2 are SGHVS and FQNEAQ. This CDR3 is CASSYPGLAGLRPYEQYF. The CDR3 DNA is TGTGCCAGCAGCTACCCGGGACTAGCGGGCCTAAGGCCCTACGAGCAGTACTTC.

This rearrangement joins TRBV10-3 to TRBJ2-5; 9 nucleotides agree with TRBD1. This CDR3 is 16 amino acids long. Per the germline V gene, CDR1 is ENHRY and CDR2 is SYGVKD. The V gene end was trimmed by 10 bases and the J gene end by 5 bases; junction bases not matched to a gene: 17. CDR3: CATSQGAQVSLETQYF. In nucleotides, the CDR3 is TGTGCCACTTCACAGGGGGCGCAAGTTAGTTTGGAGACCCAGTACTTC.

This clone has only one observation. This rearrangement joins TRBV7-8 to TRBJ2-7; possible D gene TRBD1, 5 bases. CDR1 and CDR2 from the germline V gene are SGHVS and FQNEAQ. Trimming stripped 5 bases from V and 0 bases from J, with 11 bases between. The CDR3 consists of 14 residues. CDR3 protein: CASSILRGSYEQYF. CDR3 nucleotides: TGTGCCAGCAGCATACTAAGGGGCTCCTACGAGCAGTACTTC.

This chain links TRBV6-5 with TRBJ1-4, with D possibly TRBD1 on 5 matching bases. V was pared by 2 bases and J by 4 bases, with 11 bases between. Germline lookup yields CDR1 MNHEY and CDR2 SVGAGI. There are 15 residues in the CDR3. The CDR3 coding sequence is TGTGCCAGCAGTTACCAGGGAAACCATAATGAAAAACTGTTTTTT. Translating it yields CASSYQGNHNEKLFF.

This clone was detected only once. The rearrangement links TRBV9 to TRBJ2-7; TRBD2 agrees at 8 bases. After removal of 2 bases from V and 5 bases from J, the junction contained 6 bases not matched to a gene. CDR1 and CDR2 from the germline V gene are SGDLS and YYNGEE. The length of the CDR3 is 14 residues. CDR3 region: CASSVGSGTDEQYF. CDR3 bases: TGTGCCAGCAGCGTGGGTAGCGGGACGGACGAGCAGTACTTC.